This T cell receptor beta chain is from a study of cytomegalovirus exposure and HLA in healthy donors. Overall study: The Caucasian-associated ancestry cluster held over 80% of roughly 370 genotyped donors. Study results and limitations: Likely technical artifact: a cluster of highly shared sequence variants. Clonal expansion, a later analysis showed, was greater in HLA-associated TCR beta chains than in equally common others.

PCR employed 60 Vbeta and 13 Jbeta primers. Repertoires were generated with immunoSEQ multiplex PCR, while TCRdb's copy carries only in-frame clones and drops some. The sample has about 130,000 clones; over 70% are singletons. In the case of this clone: What it binds is not known.

From germline, CDR1 is SGHVS and CDR2 FNYEAQ. The CDR3 runs to 17 residues. J was trimmed by 3 bases and V by 1 base; bases with no gene match: 9. This clonotype was obtained from a man aged 18 to 29 in good health and CMV-seropositive. The sequencing sample was made of PBMCs. The chain employs TRBV7-6 and TRBJ2-3; 8 bases fit TRBD2. CDR3 sequence: CASSLGNSGVRTDTQYF. CDR3 DNA sequence: TGTGCCAGCAGCTTAGGGAATAGCGGGGTCAGGACAGATACGCAGTATTTT.